Listed here are 14 T cell receptor beta chains from one sample, sequenced in a study of graft-versus-host responses after intestinal transplantation. TCRdb's copy holds only in-frame clones and misses some; the assay was immunoSEQ multiplex PCR. The sample contains about 59,000 clones, 90% to 95% of which appear only once. No antigens are known for them. The specimen comprised unstimulated CD4+ T cells sorted from spleen or lymph node cells, sampled before transplant. The source of these receptors is a human donor who was the organ donor for an intestinal transplant.

The chain joins TRBV9 to TRBJ2-5; 7 bases match TRBD2. The CDR3 totals 14 residues. With V trimmed by 0 bases and J by 7 bases, 6 bases remained unmatched. In germline, CDR1 is SGDLS, CDR2 YYNGEE. The chain's CDR3 is CASSVVAGEGTQYF. The DNA of the CDR3 is TGTGCCAGCAGCGTAGTGGCGGGGGAGGGGACCCAGTACTTC.

The chain employs TRBV30 and TRBJ1-5; D is perhaps TRBD1 (6 bases). Germline CDR1 GTSNPN, CDR2 SVGIG (reference sequence). The CDR3 is 12 amino acids. Trimming left V 5 bases short and J 4 bases short, with 9 bases between. As DNA, the CDR3 is TGTGCCTGGGGGACATCAAATCAGCCCCAGCATTTT. It yields the protein CAWGTSNQPQHF.

The CDR3 nucleotides are TGTGCCAGCAGCCGAAGAGCGGGGGAGTTCACAGATACGCAGTATTTT. It yields the protein CASSRRAGEFTDTQYF. This chain links TRBV9 with TRBJ2-3; 8 bases map to TRBD2. This CDR3 spans 16 amino acids. CDR1 is SGDLS, CDR2 YYNGEE, per germline. Trimming took 4 bases from V and 2 from J; bases not matched to a gene: 9.

The chain carries TRBV7-9 and TRBJ2-3; D might be TRBD1 (6 bases). The CDR3 extends over 14 amino acids. Germline lookup yields CDR1 SEHNR and CDR2 FQNEAQ (reference sequence). Trimming stripped 11 bases from V and 0 bases from J, with 15 bases between. The CDR3 spells CAALRGQSTDTQYF. In nucleotides, the CDR3 is TGTGCCGCGCTCCGAGGACAGAGCACAGATACGCAGTATTTT.

This chain connects TRBV5-8 to TRBJ1-3, with TRBD1 matching 8 bases. The CDR3 contains 14 residues. The germline V gene encodes CDR1 SGHTS and CDR2 YDEGEE. Trimming removed 4 bases from V and 4 bases from J; junction bases left unmatched: 4. The CDR3 nucleotides are TGTGCCAGCAGCCAGGGGGCGCGGGGAAACACCATATATTTT. It is translated as CASSQGARGNTIYF.

This clone was picked up one time. The V gene is TRBV4-2, the J gene TRBJ1-1, with 7 bases fitting TRBD1. CDR3 size: 15 residues. V was pared by 2 bases and J by 2 bases, with 5 bases of the junction left unmatched. Germline CDR1 reads LGHNA; CDR2 reads YNFKEQ. Here the CDR3 reads CASSQTGQRNTEAFF. The CDR3 DNA reads as TGTGCCAGCAGCCAAACGGGACAGAGAAACACTGAAGCTTTCTTT.

The V call is TRBV4-2, the J call TRBJ2-2, with a weak D call TRBD2 (6 bases). CDR1 is LGHNA, CDR2 YNFKEQ, per germline. This CDR3 has 19 amino acids. The germline V and J ends were trimmed by 0 bases and 4 bases, with 21 bases remaining between them. Here the CDR3 reads CASSQDSTQVLAPTGELFF. DNA for the CDR3: TGTGCCAGCAGCCAAGATTCCACCCAAGTACTAGCCCCCACCGGGGAGCTGTTTTTT.

This clone has just one count. The rearrangement links TRBV4-1 to TRBJ1-1; 7 nucleotides match TRBD1. V dropped 2 bases and J dropped 3; count of bases not matched to a gene: 12. This CDR3 is 17 amino acids long. Germline V gene lookup returns CDR1 MGHRA and CDR2 YSYEKL. The CDR3 region has the DNA TGCGCCAGCAGCCAATCCCCCAGGGGGGGCCGGGACACTGAAGCTTTCTTT. Its translation is CASSQSPRGGRDTEAFF.

J is TRBJ2-5 and V is TRBV4-2; D possibly uses TRBD1 or TRBD2 (5 bases each). The J call may be incorrect, as the DNA end agrees better with TRBJ2-7. The length of the CDR3 is 15 residues. Germline-derived CDR1 and CDR2 are LGHNA and YNFKEQ. The CDR3 sequence is CASSQGGSSSYEQYF. Written as DNA, the CDR3 is TGTGCCAGCAGCCAAGGGGGGTCCAGCTCCTACGAGCAGTACTTC.

Here the CDR3 DNA reads TGTGCCAGCAGTGACTTAAAGGAACAGGGGGCGATTGAAGCTTTCTTT. This translates into CASSDLKEQGAIEAFF. The gene calls are TRBV6-4 and TRBJ1-1, with TRBD1 matching over 9 bases. V gave up 1 base and J gave up 7 bases; unmatched junction bases: 10. This CDR3 spans 16 amino acids. Germline V gene lookup returns CDR1 MRHNA and CDR2 SNTAGT.

The chain couples TRBV7-2 to TRBJ2-7; 7 positions match TRBD2. Germline V lookup: CDR1 SGHTA, CDR2 FQGNSA. The V and J ends lost 2 bases and 7 bases, in that order; junction bases with no gene match: 11. The CDR3 is made up of 15 amino acids. The CDR3 DNA sequence: TGTGCCAGCAGCTTATGGGTGGCGGGGGTGCGAGAGCAGTACTTC. Encoded protein: CASSLWVAGVREQYF.

CDR3 region: CASSSYQGTGELFF. DNA of the CDR3: TGTGCCAGCAGCTCGTACCAGGGGACCGGGGAGCTGTTTTTT. This chain connects TRBV7-2 to TRBJ2-2; a possible D gene is TRBD1 (6 bases). Deletions cut 4 bases from V and 5 bases from J, with 11 bases between. The CDR3 runs 14 residues. Per the germline V gene, CDR1 is SGHTA and CDR2 is FQGNSA.

This CDR3 is CASSLAGSGANVLTF. CDR3 in DNA: TGCGCCAGCAGCTTGGCAGGGAGTGGGGCCAACGTCCTGACTTTC. V is TRBV5-1 and J is TRBJ2-6; tentatively, D is TRBD1 or TRBD2 (5 bases each). CDR1 is SGHRS and CDR2 is YFSETQ in the germline V gene. V was trimmed by 0 bases and J by 3 bases, leaving 7 bases between them. This CDR3 is 15 amino acids long. Full variable domain (remainder filled in from reference TRBV5-1 and TRBJ2-6): KAGVTQTPRYLIKTRGQQVTLSCSPISGHRSVSWYQQTPGQGLQFLFEYFSETQRNKGNFPGRFSGRQFSNSRSEMNVSTLELGDSALYLCASSLAGSGANVLTFGAGSRLTVL.

The chain carries TRBV4-1 and TRBJ2-7; D uncertain. In germline, CDR1 is MGHRA, CDR2 YSYEKL. The CDR3 sequence is 13 residues long. Trimming took 0 bases from V and 4 from J, leaving 7 bases between them. The CDR3 nucleotides are TGCGCCAGCAGCCAAGATCCCACATACGAGCAGTACTTC. Translating gives CASSQDPTYEQYF.